This T cell receptor beta chain comes out of a study of blood T cell repertoires in COVID-19. Background on the study: COVID-19 samples, acute and convalescent, were from the United States, Italy and Spain.

Using immunoSEQ multiplex PCR, the repertoire was profiled, and TCRdb retains in-frame clones only, with some absent. The sample includes tens of thousands of clones, around 81% of them seen just once. The CDR3 spans 14 residues. In germline, CDR1 is LGHDT, CDR2 YNNKEL (reference sequence). The V segment lost 4 bases and the J segment 10 bases; nucleotides outside the gene matches: 5. V usage is TRBV3-1 (or the pseudogene TRBV3-2) and J usage is TRBJ1-6; 9 nucleotides align to TRBD1. This TCR derives from a woman aged 65 to 85 with acute or convalescent COVID-19. Sequenced input: peripheral blood. CDR3 sequence reads: CASSRTGAGSPLHF. CDR3 in DNA: TGTGCCAGCAGCCGGACAGGGGCGGGATCACCCCTCCACTTT.